This is a list of T cell receptor beta chains from one sample in a study of cytomegalovirus exposure and HLA in healthy donors. Produced via immunoSEQ multiplex PCR; TCRdb's table is partial and in-frame only. The table shows roughly 280,000 clones, with about 75% occurring only once. Material: PBMCs. The source of these receptors is a female donor in good health and CMV-seronegative. Each CDR3 is given with its conserved first and last residue. The order of the fields is J gene, clone size, V gene, D gene, CDR3 protein, CDR3 DNA. D genes are given only for firm matches. Rows give clone size only sometimes, using once, few, many, or a class for an expanded clone.

J: TRBJ2-5; size: few; V: TRBV5-4; D: .; CDR3: CASSLTAAAGQETQYF; DNA: TGTGCCAGCAGCTTAACCGCTGCGGCAGGGCAAGAGACCCAGTACTTC
J: TRBJ1-2; size: .; V: TRBV6-1; D: .; CDR3: CASSEFSINYGYTF; DNA: TGTGCCAGCAGTGAGTTCAGTATTAACTATGGCTACACCTTC
J: TRBJ2-7; size: .; V: TRBV28; D: .; CDR3: CASSFQGSGYEQYF; DNA: TGTGCCAGCAGTTTCCAGGGGTCGGGATACGAGCAGTACTTC
J: TRBJ1-1; size: .; V: TRBV18; D: .; CDR3: CASSPWGLGVSTEAFF; DNA: TGTGCCAGCTCACCCTGGGGGCTAGGCGTCTCCACTGAAGCTTTCTTT
J: TRBJ1-4; size: .; V: TRBV4-1; D: .; CDR3: CASGDGGVGEKLFF; DNA: TGCGCCAGCGGCGACGGGGGGGTAGGTGAAAAACTGTTTTTT
J: TRBJ1-2; size: .; V: TRBV7-8; D: .; CDR3: CASSSQGNYGYTF; DNA: TGTGCCAGCAGCTCACAGGGAAACTATGGCTACACCTTC
J: TRBJ2-4; size: few; V: TRBV4-2; D: .; CDR3: CASSQGEGGAHGDIQYF; DNA: TGTGCCAGCAGCCAAGGGGAAGGCGGGGCCCATGGAGACATTCAGTACTTC
J: TRBJ2-1; size: .; V: TRBV5-4; D: .; CDR3: CASSLDDRIGQFF; DNA: TGTGCCAGCAGCTTGGATGACAGGATTGGGCAGTTCTTC
J: TRBJ2-7; size: .; V: TRBV5-1; D: .; CDR3: CASSLPMSSSEQYF; DNA: TGCGCCAGCAGCTTGCCGATGAGTTCGAGCGAGCAGTACTTC
J: TRBJ2-5; size: .; V: TRBV30; D: .; CDR3: CAWSVSSAGPQETQYF; DNA: TGTGCCTGGAGTGTGTCTAGCGCTGGCCCCCAAGAGACCCAGTACTTC
J: TRBJ1-3; size: few; V: TRBV5-1; D: TRBD1; CDR3: CASSLASTGKKGNTIYF; DNA: TGCGCCAGCAGCTTGGCCTCGACAGGGAAGAAAGGAAACACCATATATTTT
J: TRBJ2-4; size: .; V: TRBV5-1; D: .; CDR3: CASSLDPTGYGTKNIQYF; DNA: TGCGCCAGCAGCTTGGACCCCACAGGGTACGGAACCAAAAACATTCAGTACTTC
J: TRBJ2-1; size: .; V: TRBV2; D: .; CDR3: CASVGLLEGNEQFF; DNA: TGTGCCAGCGTAGGGCTCTTGGAGGGCAACGAGCAGTTCTTC
J: TRBJ2-7; size: few; V: TRBV11-1; D: .; CDR3: CASSFDRSSHYEQYF; DNA: TGTGCCAGCAGTTTTGACAGGAGTTCTCACTACGAGCAGTACTTC
J: TRBJ2-1; size: few; V: TRBV7-9; D: TRBD2; CDR3: CASSFHGTSGSDEQFF; DNA: TGTGCCAGCAGCTTCCATGGGACTAGCGGGAGTGATGAGCAGTTCTTC
J: TRBJ2-7; size: few; V: TRBV10-3; D: TRBD2; CDR3: CATENSGHSYEQYF; DNA: TGTGCCACCGAGAATAGCGGGCACTCCTACGAGCAGTACTTC
J: TRBJ2-1; size: few; V: TRBV10-1; D: TRBD2; CDR3: CASSDPQSGSSSYNEQFF; DNA: TGCGCCAGCAGCGACCCCCAAAGCGGGAGTTCTTCCTACAATGAGCAGTTCTTC
J: TRBJ2-2; size: few; V: TRBV7-9; D: .; CDR3: CASSLERTGTGELFF; DNA: TGTGCCAGCAGCTTAGAGAGGACTGGGACCGGGGAGCTGTTTTTT
J: TRBJ2-1; size: .; V: TRBV6-1; D: TRBD2; CDR3: CASSSGTSGDNEQFF; DNA: TGTGCCAGCAGCTCCGGGACTAGCGGTGACAATGAGCAGTTCTTC
J: TRBJ2-1; size: .; V: TRBV5-1; D: TRBD2; CDR3: CASSLVASGGHEQFF; DNA: TGCGCCAGCAGCTTGGTGGCTAGCGGGGGCCATGAGCAGTTCTTC
J: TRBJ1-2; size: .; V: TRBV4-1; D: TRBD1; CDR3: CASSQGEGQGSGYTF; DNA: TGCGCCAGCAGCCAAGGGGAGGGACAGGGGAGCGGCTACACCTTC
J: TRBJ1-1; size: .; V: TRBV4-1; D: .; CDR3: CASSGLWNTEAFF; DNA: TGCGCCAGCAGTGGACTCTGGAACACTGAAGCTTTCTTT
J: TRBJ1-5; size: .; V: TRBV7-8; D: .; CDR3: CASSLSLWAGDSNQPQHF; DNA: TGTGCCAGCAGCTTATCCCTCTGGGCAGGGGATAGCAATCAGCCCCAGCATTTT
J: TRBJ2-1; size: .; V: TRBV5-1; D: TRBD2; CDR3: CASSPMRLADYNEQFF; DNA: TGCGCCAGCAGCCCCATGAGACTAGCGGACTACAATGAGCAGTTCTTC
J: TRBJ2-7; size: once; V: TRBV5-1; D: TRBD2; CDR3: CASSFRLAGASYEQYF; DNA: TGCGCCAGCAGCTTTCGGCTAGCGGGGGCCTCCTACGAGCAGTACTTC
J: TRBJ2-1; size: .; V: TRBV5-1; D: .; CDR3: CASSELLYNEQFF; DNA: TGCGCCAGCAGCGAACTCCTCTACAATGAGCAGTTCTTC
J: TRBJ2-7; size: .; V: TRBV5-1; D: .; CDR3: CASTRLVFGSYEQYF; DNA: TGCGCCAGCACTCGACTAGTATTTGGATCCTACGAGCAGTACTTC
J: TRBJ2-6; size: .; V: TRBV4-2; D: .; CDR3: CASSQDGGGGPGANVLTF; DNA: TGTGCCAGCAGCCAAGATGGAGGGGGGGGCCCGGGGGCCAACGTCCTGACTTTC
J: TRBJ1-4; size: .; V: TRBV5-1; D: .; CDR3: CASSLVEAGIGGDRGKLFF; DNA: TGCGCCAGCAGCTTGGTGGAGGCAGGGATTGGAGGGGATAGGGGAAAACTGTTTTTT
J: TRBJ1-1; size: .; V: TRBV6-1; D: .; CDR3: CASSEQGRGNTEAFF; DNA: TGTGCCAGCAGTGAACAGGGGAGGGGGAACACTGAAGCTTTCTTT
J: TRBJ2-2; size: few; V: TRBV5-1; D: TRBD2; CDR3: CASSLELAGGWDDGELFF; DNA: TGCGCCAGCAGCTTGGAGCTAGCGGGAGGCTGGGATGACGGGGAGCTGTTTTTT
J: TRBJ2-5; size: .; V: TRBV6-5; D: .; CDR3: CASSPFAETQYF; DNA: TGTGCCAGCAGCCCCTTCGCGGAGACCCAGTACTTC
J: TRBJ2-2; size: .; V: TRBV28; D: .; CDR3: CASSWSWRDHPNTGELFF; DNA: TGTGCCAGCAGTTGGTCGTGGCGGGATCACCCGAACACCGGGGAGCTGTTTTTT
J: TRBJ2-3; size: .; V: TRBV4-1; D: TRBD2; CDR3: CASSQGTSGMVYF; DNA: TGCGCCAGCAGCCAGGGGACTAGCGGGATGGTGTATTTT
J: TRBJ1-1; size: .; V: TRBV4-1; D: .; CDR3: CASSLRGELNTEAFF; DNA: TGCGCCAGCAGCCTCCGAGGAGAGTTGAACACTGAAGCTTTCTTT
J: TRBJ2-7; size: .; V: TRBV15; D: .; CDR3: CATSSFADSSYEQYF; DNA: TGTGCCACCAGCAGTTTCGCGGACAGTTCCTACGAGCAGTACTTC
J: TRBJ2-5; size: few; V: TRBV5-1; D: TRBD2; CDR3: CASSLPDGGGTQYF; DNA: TGCGCCAGCAGCTTGCCGGACGGCGGGGGGACCCAGTACTTC
J: TRBJ2-2; size: once; V: TRBV6-5; D: .; CDR3: CASSYRSFTGELFF; DNA: TGTGCCAGCAGTTACAGGAGTTTCACCGGGGAGCTGTTTTTT
J: TRBJ1-1; size: few; V: TRBV4-1; D: .; CDR3: CASSQGRQKNTEAFF; DNA: TGCGCCAGCAGCCAAGGGCGACAGAAGAACACTGAAGCTTTCTTT
J: TRBJ1-2; size: few; V: TRBV20-1; D: .; CDR3: CSAPHNYGYTF; DNA: TGCAGTGCCCCACATAACTATGGCTACACCTTC
J: TRBJ2-5; size: .; V: TRBV5-1; D: TRBD2; CDR3: CASSSAGTSGGETQYF; DNA: TGCGCCAGCAGCTCCGCCGGGACTAGCGGTGGGGAGACCCAGTACTTC
J: TRBJ2-3; size: .; V: TRBV7-9; D: .; CDR3: CASSLKGLPTDTQYF; DNA: TGTGCCAGCAGCTTAAAGGGACTTCCTACAGATACGCAGTATTTT
J: TRBJ2-7; size: .; V: TRBV7-2; D: TRBD1; CDR3: CASSLWRNRDRGGEQYF; DNA: TGTGCCAGCAGTTTATGGAGAAACCGGGACAGGGGTGGCGAGCAGTACTTC
J: TRBJ1-3; size: .; V: TRBV4-1; D: TRBD1; CDR3: CASSQEYRTGNGNTIYF; DNA: TGCGCCAGCAGCCAAGAATATAGGACAGGCAACGGAAACACCATATATTTT
J: TRBJ2-3; size: few; V: TRBV5-1; D: .; CDR3: CASSLESGTQYF; DNA: TGCGCCAGCAGCTTGGAATCCGGTACGCAGTATTTT
J: TRBJ2-7; size: .; V: TRBV5-1; D: TRBD1; CDR3: CASRWGQGAPEQYF; DNA: TGCGCCAGCAGATGGGGACAGGGGGCCCCCGAGCAGTACTTC
J: TRBJ2-7; size: .; V: TRBV7-2; D: TRBD2; CDR3: CASSLASGTPYEQYF; DNA: TGTGCCAGCAGCTTAGCTAGCGGGACCCCCTACGAGCAGTACTTC
J: TRBJ1-1; size: .; V: TRBV6-1; D: .; CDR3: CASSDRHIEGPVEAFF; DNA: TGTGCCAGCAGTGACCGCCACATTGAGGGTCCTGTTGAAGCTTTCTTT
J: TRBJ2-2; size: .; V: TRBV7-9; D: .; CDR3: CSSRAGAGELFF; DNA: TGTTCCAGCAGGGCCGGGGCCGGGGAGCTGTTTTTT
J: TRBJ2-3; size: few; V: TRBV5-4; D: TRBD1; CDR3: CASSSGQDWLGTQYF; DNA: TGTGCCAGCAGCTCGGGACAGGATTGGCTAGGTACGCAGTATTTT
J: TRBJ2-3; size: .; V: TRBV12-2; D: .; CDR3: CASRDASGLTDTQYF; DNA: TGTGCAAGTCGCGACGCCTCCGGACTTACAGATACGCAGTATTTT
J: TRBJ1-5; size: once; V: TRBV28; D: .; CDR3: CAAGSQPQHF; DNA: TGCGCGGCGGGATCTCAGCCCCAGCATTTT